Listed below are T cell receptor beta chains from one sample, sequenced in a study of OX40 agonist ivuxolimab in advanced cancers. Generated by immunoSEQ multiplex PCR, the TCRdb table keeps only in-frame clones and is missing some. The sample lists some 100,000 clones; around 94% were seen once. Material: CD4+ or CD8+ T cells sorted from blood, obtained in a trial of the OX40 agonist ivuxolimab. The source is an adult with an advanced solid tumor such as melanoma, head and neck, liver or kidney cancer. The CDR3 runs from the conserved cysteine through the conserved F or W. Each record gives: D gene, CDR3 length, J gene, V gene, clone size, CDR3 DNA, CDR3 protein. D genes are given only for firm matches. Where a row states a size, it is once, few, many or the class of an expanded clone; other rows omit it.

.	14	TRBJ2-1	TRBV7-2	.	TGTGCCAGCAGCAAGGTCGGGGTTAACAATGAGCAGTTCTTC	CASSKVGVNNEQFF
TRBD1	16	TRBJ1-3	TRBV5-1	.	TGCGCCAGCAGCTTGTCAGGGGGCGCTTATGGAAACACCATATATTTT	CASSLSGGAYGNTIYF
.	14	TRBJ2-7	TRBV5-6	.	TGTGCCAGCAGCGGCGGGGCGGCAGTGAACGAGCAGTACTTC	CASSGGAAVNEQYF
TRBD1	15	TRBJ2-7	TRBV28	.	TGTGCCAGCAGGGGGGGACAGGCTCGTGCCTACGAGCAGTACTTC	CASRGGQARAYEQYF
.	13	TRBJ1-1	TRBV5-1	.	TGCGCCAGCAGCTTGCGGGGTGGGACTGAAGCTTTCTTT	CASSLRGGTEAFF
.	13	TRBJ1-1	TRBV4-3	.	TGCGCCAGCAGCCAAGGTTATCAGGATGAAGCTTTCTTT	CASSQGYQDEAFF
TRBD1	14	TRBJ2-7	TRBV5-1	.	TGCGCCAGCAGCGGCGGGACAGGGTCCTACGAGCAGTACTTC	CASSGGTGSYEQYF
TRBD1	15	TRBJ2-1	TRBV9	.	TGTGCCAGCAGCGACGGGGACAGTAGCTACAATGAGCAGTTCTTC	CASSDGDSSYNEQFF
.	14	TRBJ2-6	TRBV11-2	.	TGTGCCAGCAGCTTCCTCTCTGGGGCCAACGTCCTGACTTTC	CASSFLSGANVLTF
TRBD1	14	TRBJ2-2	TRBV29-1	.	TGCAGCGTTGGCGGACAGGGGAACACCGGGGAGCTGTTTTTT	CSVGGQGNTGELFF
TRBD2	14	TRBJ2-3	TRBV7-6	.	TGTGCCAGCAGCCCGACTAGCGGCACAGATACGCAGTATTTT	CASSPTSGTDTQYF
.	15	TRBJ2-7	TRBV28	.	TGTGCGATTGGATACGGACGTCCTGACCCCTACGAGCAGTACTTC	CAIGYGRPDPYEQYF
.	13	TRBJ1-1	TRBV19	.	TGTGCCAGTAGTCCAGTTATGAACACTGAAGCTTTCTTT	CASSPVMNTEAFF
.	14	TRBJ1-1	TRBV5-8	.	TGTGCCAGCAGCTTGGGTGGAGGAGGAACTGAAGCTTTCTTT	CASSLGGGGTEAFF
TRBD1	16	TRBJ1-1	TRBV25-1	few	TGTGCCAGTACAGGGGGACAGGGGGCAGTGAACACTGAAGCTTTCTTT	CASTGGQGAVNTEAFF
.	12	TRBJ2-1	TRBV6-1	.	TGTGCCAGCAGTGAAAGGCTAGCGGAGCAGTTCTTC	CASSERLAEQFF
.	12	TRBJ1-2	TRBV29-1	.	TGCAGCGTTGAAGATAGTACGGGTGGCTACACCTTC	CSVEDSTGGYTF
TRBD2	14	TRBJ2-1	TRBV9	.	TGTGCCAGCAGCGTAGGGCGGGGGGGCATTGAGCAGTTCTTC	CASSVGRGGIEQFF
TRBD1	15	TRBJ2-1	TRBV14	.	TGTGCCAGCAGCAGCCGGGACAGGGTGGACAATGAGCAGTTCTTC	CASSSRDRVDNEQFF
.	14	TRBJ2-7	TRBV5-6	.	TGTGCCAGCAGCTTGGGGGGGTCCCCCCTCGAGCAGTACTTC	CASSLGGSPLEQYF
.	13	TRBJ1-1	TRBV4-2	.	TGTGCCAGCAGCCAAGGAGAGAACACTGAAGCTTTCTTT	CASSQGENTEAFF
TRBD1	17	TRBJ1-6	TRBV2	.	TGTGCCAGCAGCACGAACAGGGGGCCCTCCTATAATTCACCCCTCCACTTT	CASSTNRGPSYNSPLHF
.	17	TRBJ1-5	TRBV6-4	.	TGTGCCAGCAGCGACACCGTTTCGGAATCCTTCCTTCAGCCCCAGCATTTT	CASSDTVSESFLQPQHF
.	13	TRBJ1-1	TRBV10-3	.	TGTGCCATTAGAGAATACGGTGGTACTGAAGCTTTCTTT	CAIREYGGTEAFF